This entry lists 5 T cell receptor gamma chains sequenced from one sample in a study of gamma delta lymphoproliferative disorders and STAT genes. TCRdb re-called the multiplex PCR reads through CATT. The sample lists 1,500 to 2,000 gamma-chain clones, more than 8% seen once, with 25% in the top ten. PBMCs from patients and controls supplied the genomic DNA for sequencing. Sequencing input: blood. These receptors all come from a human donor in good health.

The chain recombines TRGV11 with TRGJP2. TCRdb supplies no J gene; here it was assigned by aligning the nucleotide sequence to germline. TRGV11 is marked as an open reading frame, function uncertain. This CDR3 region has 19 residues. V shed 1 base and J 2 bases; nucleotides not matched to a gene: 13. DNA for the CDR3: TGTGCCTGCTGGATTAGGCATCGCGGGGGGGAAAGTAGTGATTGGATCAAGACGTTT. Its protein is CACWIRHRGGESSDWIKTF.

In this sample, this clone is medium-sized. V gene TRGV10 combines with J gene TRGJ1 or TRGJ2. TCRdb gives no J gene; it was assigned here by matching the DNA to germline. TRGV10 is marked as an open reading frame, function uncertain. CDR3 size: 16 residues. J gave up 0 bases and V 8 bases, and 14 bases lay outside the gene matches. CDR3 protein: CAAWDWTISNYYKKLF. The DNA of the CDR3 is TGTGCTGCGTGGGATTGGACAATCTCGAATTATTATAAGAAACTCTTT.

This clone is deemed medium-sized. V is TRGV4 and J is TRGJ1 or TRGJ2. The J gene is not listed in TCRdb, so it was assigned here from a DNA match to germline. V lost 4 bases to trimming and J lost 11 bases; unmatched junction nucleotides: 5. CDR1 EGSTGY and CDR2 YDSYTSSV come from the germline V gene. The CDR3 sequence is 10 residues long. The CDR3 loop is CATWDKEKLF. The DNA of the CDR3 is TGTGCCACCTGGGACAAGGAGAAACTCTTT.

This clone rates as hyperexpanded. Other DNA variants within this sample encode the same CDR3. The chain uses TRGV4 and TRGJ1 or TRGJ2. TCRdb does not report a J gene; here it was assigned by matching the DNA to germline references. V lost 8 bases to trimming and J lost 3 bases; unmatched junction nucleotides: 10. This CDR3 comprises 13 residues. Per the germline V gene, CDR1 is EGSTGY and CDR2 is YDSYTSSV. The CDR3 loop is CATSGVFYYKKLF. DNA for the CDR3: TGTGCCACCTCCGGGGTTTTTTATTATAAGAAACTCTTT.

This clone is deemed medium-sized. The chain combines TRGV4 with TRGJ1 or TRGJ2. No J gene was available from TCRdb, and it was assigned here by a germline match of the DNA. The CDR3 has 11 amino acids. Germline lookup yields CDR1 EGSTGY and CDR2 YDSYTSSV. The V gene end was trimmed by 4 bases and the J gene end by 7 bases; junction bases not matched to a gene: 4. The CDR3 loop is CATWEYYKKLF. The DNA of the CDR3 is TGTGCCACCTGGGAGTACTATAAGAAACTCTTT.